Listed below are T cell receptor beta chains from one sample, sequenced in a study of blood T cells in healthy people across ages. TCRdb re-derived calls from the 5' RACE reads in MiXCR, one entry per CDR3 protein. Altogether 750,000 to 1,000,000 distinct CDR3 sequences are present, about 27% being singletons, with the ten largest covering roughly a tenth. These data were likewise used in another study, on T cells of mothers and their children.

The sample consisted of blood. The source is a woman in her thirties or forties in good health. CDR3s include the opening cysteine and the closing phenylalanine or tryptophan. Each record gives: D gene, V gene, J gene, clone size, CDR3 protein, CDR3 DNA. The D gene is left open where the match is weak. Clone size is stated in some rows and not others, as once, few, many or a class when expanded.

D: -; V: TRBV6-6; J: TRBJ1-4; size: -; CDR3: CASSYEGLNEKLFF; DNA: TGTGCCAGCAGTTACGAAGGGCTTAATGAAAAACTGTTTTTT
D: TRBD1; V: TRBV12-3/TRBV12-4; J: TRBJ1-1; size: -; CDR3: CASSYTTGPLNTEAFF; DNA: TGTGCCAGCAGCTATACGACAGGGCCACTGAACACTGAAGCTTTCTTT
D: -; V: TRBV30; J: TRBJ2-5; size: -; CDR3: CAWSVSSGETQYF; DNA: TGCGCCTGGAGTGTATCGTCGGGGGAGACCCAGTACTTC
D: TRBD1; V: TRBV6-5; J: TRBJ1-5; size: few; CDR3: CASRGTTGKRQPQHF; DNA: TGTGCCAGCAGAGGCACGACAGGGAAGAGGCAGCCCCAGCATTTT
D: -; V: TRBV5-1; J: TRBJ1-2; size: few; CDR3: CASSLVPGPNYGYTF; DNA: TGCGCCAGCAGCTTGGTGCCAGGCCCTAACTATGGCTACACCTTC
D: -; V: TRBV12-3/TRBV12-4; J: TRBJ1-5; size: -; CDR3: CATSAGVYSNQPQHF; DNA: TGTGCCACCTCAGCAGGGGTTTATAGCAATCAGCCCCAGCATTTT
D: -; V: TRBV7-2; J: TRBJ2-3; size: -; CDR3: CASSVTSSTQYF; DNA: TGTGCCAGCAGCGTTACTAGCAGTACGCAGTATTTT
D: -; V: TRBV28; J: TRBJ2-7; size: -; CDR3: CASSQQGRRTYEQYF; DNA: TGTGCCAGCAGCCAACAGGGGAGGCGAACCTACGAGCAGTACTTC
D: TRBD1; V: TRBV27; J: TRBJ1-4; size: -; CDR3: CAGRNRGREKLFF; DNA: TGTGCCGGCAGGAACAGGGGAAGGGAAAAACTGTTTTTT
D: TRBD2; V: TRBV7-2; J: TRBJ2-1; size: -; CDR3: CASSITGLAGNDEQFF; DNA: TGTGCCAGCAGCATTACGGGGCTAGCGGGTAACGATGAGCAGTTCTTC
D: -; V: TRBV12-3/TRBV12-4; J: TRBJ1-4; size: -; CDR3: CASSFIYNDKLFF; DNA: TGTGCCAGCAGTTTCATCTATAATGACAAACTGTTTTTT
D: -; V: TRBV10-3; J: TRBJ1-1; size: -; CDR3: CAISDPWEGNTEAFF; DNA: TGTGCCATCAGTGACCCCTGGGAGGGGAACACTGAAGCTTTCTTT
D: TRBD1; V: TRBV7-2; J: TRBJ2-1; size: -; CDR3: CASSPLGQGSHNEQFF; DNA: TGTGCCAGCAGCCCTTTAGGACAGGGTTCTCACAATGAGCAGTTCTTC
D: -; V: TRBV7-9; J: TRBJ2-7; size: -; CDR3: CASSLARGVYEQYF; DNA: TGTGCCAGCAGCTTAGCCCGGGGAGTCTACGAGCAGTACTTC
D: TRBD1; V: TRBV24-1; J: TRBJ1-2; size: few; CDR3: CATSDAGTGGARSGYTF; DNA: TGTGCCACCAGTGATGCCGGGACAGGGGGCGCCCGTAGTGGCTACACCTTC
D: -; V: TRBV6-6; J: TRBJ2-6; size: -; CDR3: CASSYPDRSGANVRTF; DNA: TGTGCCAGCAGTTACCCAGACCGCTCTGGGGCCAACGTCCGGACTTTC
D: -; V: TRBV25-1; J: TRBJ1-5; size: -; CDR3: CASSAAGSNQPQHF; DNA: TGTGCCAGCAGCGCGGCAGGCAGCAATCAGCCCCAGCATTTT
D: TRBD1; V: TRBV4-1; J: TRBJ1-5; size: -; CDR3: CASSQGVPGGWQPQHF; DNA: TGCGCCAGCAGCCAAGGTGTGCCAGGGGGCTGGCAGCCCCAGCATTTT
D: TRBD1; V: TRBV6-1; J: TRBJ1-5; size: few; CDR3: CASSWGQGMSETQHF; DNA: TGTGCCAGCAGCTGGGGACAGGGAATGAGCGAGACCCAGCATTTT
D: TRBD2; V: TRBV4-1; J: TRBJ2-5; size: many; CDR3: CASSQEKRGIAPETQYF; DNA: TGCGCCAGCAGCCAAGAGAAGCGGGGGATAGCACCAGAGACCCAGTACTTC
D: TRBD2; V: TRBV4-3; J: TRBJ2-3; size: few; CDR3: CASSQDGGGRYTQYF; DNA: TGCGCCAGCAGCCAAGACGGGGGGGGGCGCTATACGCAGTATTTT
D: -; V: TRBV5-1; J: TRBJ2-5; size: many; CDR3: CASSLGRGETQYF; DNA: TGTGCCAGCAGCTTAGGTCGAGGGGAGACCCAGTACTTC
D: TRBD1; V: TRBV7-2; J: TRBJ2-5; size: many; CDR3: CASSLEGTGGQGRKTQYF; DNA: TGTGCCAGCAGCTTAGAAGGGACGGGGGGACAGGGGAGGAAGACCCAGTACTTC
D: TRBD2; V: TRBV3-1; J: TRBJ2-1; size: -; CDR3: CASSRPGLAEYNEQFF; DNA: TGTGCCAGCAGCCGCCCGGGACTAGCGGAATACAATGAGCAGTTCTTC
D: TRBD2; V: TRBV29-1; J: TRBJ2-3; size: -; CDR3: CSVEVTSVDTQYF; DNA: TGCAGCGTTGAAGTAACTAGCGTCGATACGCAGTATTTT